This passage covers 8 T cell receptor beta chains from one sample sequenced in a study of blood T cell repertoires in COVID-19 (TCRdb year 2020). Library method: the immunoSEQ multiplex PCR assay. TCRdb limited this immuneACCESS table to in-frame rearrangements with V and J called. A share of clones is missing; checked studies link under half to unresolved V genes, and the rest is unexplained. The sample table lists tens of thousands of clones, around 79% of them with a count of one. Around 14% of the sample is in the top ten clones. The sequencing sample was made of peripheral blood. The receptors come from a woman in her 70s with acute or convalescent COVID-19.

This clone was found many times. The chain is built from TRBV6-2 or TRBV6-3 and TRBJ1-2; 8 nucleotides agree with TRBD1. CDR3 size: 13 residues. Looked up from germline, CDR1 is MNHEY and CDR2 is SVGEGT. Trimming at V came to 6 bases and at J to 2 bases, leaving 2 bases not matched to a gene. The CDR3 DNA follows: TGTGCCAGCAGCCGGACAGGGAACTATGGCTACACCTTC. Translated: CASSRTGNYGYTF.

This chain joins TRBV5-1 and TRBJ2-2, with D tentatively TRBD2 (6 bases). The length of the CDR3 is 16 residues. V lost 4 bases to trimming and J lost 4 bases, with 17 bases between them. Germline loops: CDR1 SGHRS, CDR2 YFSETQ. The DNA of the CDR3 is TGCGCCAGCAGCCCCCAGGTCGCGGGGATCACCGGGGAGCTGTTTTTT. Its translation: CASSPQVAGITGELFF.

CDR3 amino acids: CASSPGLSADTQYF. The DNA of the CDR3 is TGTGCCAGCAGCCCGGGACTTTCGGCAGATACGCAGTATTTT. V is TRBV7-9 and J is TRBJ2-3; D perhaps matches TRBD2 (6 bases). The CDR3 consists of 14 residues. V lost 5 bases and J 4 bases, leaving 13 bases between the germline ends. From germline, CDR1 is SEHNR and CDR2 FQNEAQ (reference sequence).

V and J are TRBV10-3 and TRBJ1-4; tentative D call: TRBD1 (6 bases). This CDR3 spans 15 amino acids. Per germline, CDR1 ENHRY and CDR2 SYGVKD. V lost 0 bases and J 12 bases, leaving 17 bases between the germline ends. The CDR3 sequence is CAISESYTGPGELFF. DNA for the CDR3: TGTGCCATCAGTGAGTCTTACACAGGGCCAGGGGAACTGTTTTTT.

The chain couples TRBV5-1 to TRBJ1-6; 8 bases map to TRBD1. V trimming: 1 base; J trimming: 14 bases; junction bases outside the gene matches: 26. The V gene's germline CDR1 is SGHRS and CDR2 YFSETQ. This CDR3 has 20 amino acids. CDR3: CASSLSENRGTSPLLRALHF. The CDR3, as DNA: TGCGCCAGCAGCTTGTCCGAAAACAGGGGGACTTCCCCATTGTTACGTGCCCTCCACTTT. The full variable domain, in which reference TRBV5-1 and TRBJ1-6 provide the parts outside the CDR3, is KAGVTQTPRYLIKTRGQQVTLSCSPISGHRSVSWYQQTPGQGLQFLFEYFSETQRNKGNFPGRFSGRQFSNSRSEMNVSTLELGDSALYLCASSLSENRGTSPLLRALHFGNGTRLTVT.

This sequence joins TRBV14 and TRBJ1-1; D may be TRBD1 (5 bases). Germline V gene lookup returns CDR1 SGHDN and CDR2 FVKESK. Trimming took 1 base from V and 10 from J, leaving 16 bases between them. CDR3 length equals 14 residues. CDR3 bases: TGTGCCAGCAGCCAAGCGGGGGGAATGTCGGGAGCTTTCTTT. As protein: CASSQAGGMSGAFF.

This chain links TRBV11-3 with TRBJ2-3; no definite D call. V was trimmed by 4 bases and J by 8 bases, leaving 10 bases between them. Looked up from germline, CDR1 is SGHNT and CDR2 is YENEEA. The CDR3 sequence is 12 residues long. The CDR3 coding sequence is TGTGCCAGCAGCTCAGCTGCAGGTACGCAGTATTTT. Its protein product is CASSSAAGTQYF.

The chain is built from TRBV4-1 and TRBJ2-2, with TRBD2 matching 11 bases. The V segment lost 2 bases and the J segment 4 bases; nucleotides outside the gene matches: 9. The CDR3 has 18 amino acids. Germline loops: CDR1 MGHRA, CDR2 YSYEKL. CDR3 sequence (DNA): TGCGCCAGCAGCCAAAATAGCGGGGGGGACGTTTTCACCGGGGAGCTGTTTTTT. Amino acids: CASSQNSGGDVFTGELFF.